This is a list of T cell receptor beta chains from one sample in a study of T-cell reconstitution after alpha-beta-depleted transplantation in children. TCRdb called the PCR reads again in MiXCR, with one record for every CDR3 protein. Among about 470,000 distinct CDR3 sequences listed, around two fifths were seen once. Material: PBMCs, obtained before TCRalphabeta/CD19-depleted stem cell transplant. These receptor sequences come from a girl aged 2 to 9 with aplastic anemia, due to receive a stem cell transplant. Each CDR3 is given with its conserved first and last residue. D genes are given only for firm matches. The size field is filled for only some rows; it gives once, few, many or a size class.

TRBJ1-1	once	NA	TRBV20-1	CSARNMNTEAFF	TGCAGTGCTAGAAACATGAACACTGAAGCTTTCTTT
TRBJ1-5	many	NA	TRBV7-3	CASSLTDSHQPQHF	TGTGCCAGCAGCTTAACCGATAGTCATCAGCCCCAGCATTTT
TRBJ1-2	NA	NA	TRBV4-1	CASSQLRLSYGYTF	TGCGCCAGCAGCCAACTTCGGCTAAGCTATGGCTACACCTTC
TRBJ1-2	many	NA	TRBV6-5	CASSPDGYGYTF	TGTGCCAGCAGTCCCGACGGGTATGGCTACACCTTC
TRBJ2-3	NA	NA	TRBV29-1	CSAAVFSSDTDTQYF	TGCAGCGCCGCGGTGTTCTCTAGCGACACAGATACGCAGTATTTT
TRBJ2-7	NA	NA	TRBV7-6	CASSSPTGDYEQYF	TGTGCCAGCAGCTCGCCCACGGGGGATTACGAGCAGTACTTC
TRBJ1-5	few	NA	TRBV7-9	CASSLVEGTESNQPQHF	TGTGCCAGCAGCTTAGTGGAGGGAACAGAAAGCAATCAGCCCCAGCATTTT
TRBJ2-1	NA	NA	TRBV5-1	CASSLNRNEQFF	TGCGCCAGCAGCCTAAACCGCAATGAGCAGTTCTTC
TRBJ1-1	NA	NA	TRBV3-1	CASSHRGGGTEAFF	TGTGCCAGCAGCCACAGGGGAGGGGGAACTGAAGCTTTCTTT
TRBJ2-5	NA	TRBD2	TRBV28	CASSPGGAETQYF	TGTGCCAGCAGCCCGGGGGGGGCAGAGACCCAGTACTTC
TRBJ2-1	many	TRBD2	TRBV7-3	CASSLGAGGPGEQFF	TGTGCCAGCAGCTTAGGAGCGGGAGGGCCGGGTGAGCAGTTCTTC
TRBJ2-5	NA	NA	TRBV18	CASSPSVPGKETQYF	TGTGCCAGCTCACCGAGCGTTCCGGGAAAAGAGACCCAGTACTTC
TRBJ2-5	many	NA	TRBV7-9	CASSSRAFLGTQYF	TGTGCCAGCAGCTCCCGGGCCTTCTTGGGGACCCAGTACTTC